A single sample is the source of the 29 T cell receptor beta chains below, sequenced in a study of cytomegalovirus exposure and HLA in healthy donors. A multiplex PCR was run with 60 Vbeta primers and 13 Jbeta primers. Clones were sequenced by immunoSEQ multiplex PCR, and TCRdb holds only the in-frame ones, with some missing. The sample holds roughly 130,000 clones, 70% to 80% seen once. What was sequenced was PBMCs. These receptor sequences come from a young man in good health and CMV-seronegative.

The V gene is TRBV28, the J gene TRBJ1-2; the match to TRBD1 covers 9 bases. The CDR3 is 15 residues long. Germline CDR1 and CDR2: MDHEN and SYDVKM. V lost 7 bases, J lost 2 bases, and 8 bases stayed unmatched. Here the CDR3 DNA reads TGTGCCAGCAACCCTCGGGACAGGGTGAACTATGGCTACACCTTC. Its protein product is CASNPRDRVNYGYTF.

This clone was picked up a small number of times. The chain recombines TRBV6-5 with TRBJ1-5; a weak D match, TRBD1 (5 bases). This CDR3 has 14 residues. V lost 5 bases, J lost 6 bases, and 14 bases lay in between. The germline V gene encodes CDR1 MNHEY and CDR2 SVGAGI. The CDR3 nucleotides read TGTGCCAGCAGTGGGGGGAATGAGGGTCAGCCCCAGCATTTT. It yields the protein CASSGGNEGQPQHF.

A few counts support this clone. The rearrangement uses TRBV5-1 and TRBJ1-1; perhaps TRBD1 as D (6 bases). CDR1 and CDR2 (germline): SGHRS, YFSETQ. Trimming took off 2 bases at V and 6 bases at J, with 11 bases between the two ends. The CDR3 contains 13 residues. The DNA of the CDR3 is TGCGCCAGCAGCTTTCTGACAGGTTCTGAAGCTTTCTTT. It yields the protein CASSFLTGSEAFF.

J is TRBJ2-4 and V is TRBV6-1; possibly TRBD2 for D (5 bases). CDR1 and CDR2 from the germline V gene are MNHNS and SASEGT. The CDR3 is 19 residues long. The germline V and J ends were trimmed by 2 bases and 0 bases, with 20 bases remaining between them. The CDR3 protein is CASSESRLAKPVAKNIQYF. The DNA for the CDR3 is TGTGCCAGCAGTGAATCACGGTTAGCGAAGCCTGTAGCCAAAAACATTCAGTACTTC.

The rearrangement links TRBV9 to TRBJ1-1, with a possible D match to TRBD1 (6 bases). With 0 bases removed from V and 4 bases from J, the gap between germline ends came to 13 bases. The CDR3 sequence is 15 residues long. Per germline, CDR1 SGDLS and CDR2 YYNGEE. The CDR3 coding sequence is TGTGCCAGCAGCGTAGCGGGGGGCAAGGGCACTGAAGCTTTCTTT. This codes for CASSVAGGKGTEAFF.

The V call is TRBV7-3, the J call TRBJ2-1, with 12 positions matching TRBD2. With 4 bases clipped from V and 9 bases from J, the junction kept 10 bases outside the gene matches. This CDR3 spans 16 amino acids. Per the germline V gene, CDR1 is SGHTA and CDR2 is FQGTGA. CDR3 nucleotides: TGTGCCAGCAGCTCCGTGGGGCTAGCGGGGGGGAGTGAGCAGTTCTTC. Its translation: CASSSVGLAGGSEQFF.

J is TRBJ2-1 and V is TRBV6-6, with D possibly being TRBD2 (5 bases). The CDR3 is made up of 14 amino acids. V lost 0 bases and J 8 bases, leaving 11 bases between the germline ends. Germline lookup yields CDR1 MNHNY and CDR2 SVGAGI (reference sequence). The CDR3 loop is CASSYSGELDEQFF. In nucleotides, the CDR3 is TGTGCCAGCAGTTACTCGGGAGAGCTGGATGAGCAGTTCTTC.

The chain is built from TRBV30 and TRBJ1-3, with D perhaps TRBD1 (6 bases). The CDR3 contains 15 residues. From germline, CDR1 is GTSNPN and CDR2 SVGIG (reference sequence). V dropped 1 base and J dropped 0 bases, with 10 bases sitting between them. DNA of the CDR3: TGTGCCTGGAGTGAGGACAGCGCCTCTGGAAACACCATATATTTT. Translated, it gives CAWSEDSASGNTIYF. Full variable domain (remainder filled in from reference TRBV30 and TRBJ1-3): SQTIHQWPATLVQPVGSPLSLECTVEGTSNPNLYWYRQAAGRGLQLLFYSVGIGQISSEVPQNLSASRPQDRQFILSSKKLLLSDSGFYLCAWSEDSASGNTIYFGEGSWLTVV.

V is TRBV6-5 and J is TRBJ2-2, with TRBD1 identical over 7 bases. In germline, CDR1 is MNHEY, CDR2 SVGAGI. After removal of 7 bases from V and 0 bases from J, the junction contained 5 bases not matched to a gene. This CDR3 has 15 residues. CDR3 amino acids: CASTNDRANTGELFF. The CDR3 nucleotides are TGTGCCAGCACCAACGACAGGGCGAACACCGGGGAGCTGTTTTTT.

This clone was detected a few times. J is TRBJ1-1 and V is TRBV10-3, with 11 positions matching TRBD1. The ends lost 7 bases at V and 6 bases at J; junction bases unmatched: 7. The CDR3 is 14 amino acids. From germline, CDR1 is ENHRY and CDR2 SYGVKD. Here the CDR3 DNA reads TGTGCCATCAAAGTGGGACAGGGGGGGTCTGAAGCTTTCTTT. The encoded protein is CAIKVGQGGSEAFF.

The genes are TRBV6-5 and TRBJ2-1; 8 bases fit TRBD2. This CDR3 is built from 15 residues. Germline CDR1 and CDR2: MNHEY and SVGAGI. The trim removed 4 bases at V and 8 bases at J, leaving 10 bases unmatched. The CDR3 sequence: CASSSVGLVLYEQFF. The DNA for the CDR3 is TGTGCCAGCAGTTCGGTGGGACTAGTTTTGTATGAGCAGTTCTTC.

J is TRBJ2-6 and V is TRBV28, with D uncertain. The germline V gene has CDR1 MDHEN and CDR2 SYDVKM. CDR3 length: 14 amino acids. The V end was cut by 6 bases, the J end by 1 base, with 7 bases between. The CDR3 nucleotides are TGTGCCAGCAGGCCACGGTCTGGGGCCAACGTCCTGACTTTC. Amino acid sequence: CASRPRSGANVLTF.

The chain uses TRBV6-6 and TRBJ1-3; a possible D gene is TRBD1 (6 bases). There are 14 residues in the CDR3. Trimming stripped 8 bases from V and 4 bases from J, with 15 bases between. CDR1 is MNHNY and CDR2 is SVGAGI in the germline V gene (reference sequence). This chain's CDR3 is CASHGTLGGNTIYF. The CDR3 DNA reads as TGTGCCAGCCATGGGACACTGGGAGGAAACACCATATATTTT.

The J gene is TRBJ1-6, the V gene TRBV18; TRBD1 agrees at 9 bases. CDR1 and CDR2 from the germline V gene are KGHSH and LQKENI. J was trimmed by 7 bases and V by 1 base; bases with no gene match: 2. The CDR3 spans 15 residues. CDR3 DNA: TGTGCCAGCTCACCACTTGACAGGGGGAATTCACCCCTCCACTTT. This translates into CASSPLDRGNSPLHF.

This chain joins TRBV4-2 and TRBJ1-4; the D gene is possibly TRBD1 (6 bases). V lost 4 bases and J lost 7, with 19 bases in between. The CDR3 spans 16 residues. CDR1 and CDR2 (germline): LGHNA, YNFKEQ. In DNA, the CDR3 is TGTGCCAGCAGCCGGGGTGACAGGAATCAACTTGAAAAACTGTTTTTT. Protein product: CASSRGDRNQLEKLFF.

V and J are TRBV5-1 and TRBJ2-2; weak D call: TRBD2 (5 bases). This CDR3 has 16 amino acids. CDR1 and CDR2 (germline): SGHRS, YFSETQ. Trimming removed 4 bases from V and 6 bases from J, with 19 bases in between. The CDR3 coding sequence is TGCGCCAGCAGCACCTCGGGAACAGCATGGGCCGGGGAGCTGTTTTTT. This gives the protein CASSTSGTAWAGELFF.

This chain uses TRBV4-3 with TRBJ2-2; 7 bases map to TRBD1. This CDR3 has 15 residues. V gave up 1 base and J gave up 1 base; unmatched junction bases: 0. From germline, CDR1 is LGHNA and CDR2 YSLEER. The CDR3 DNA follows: TGCGCCAGCAGCCAAGGACAGGGGAACACCGGGGAGCTGTTTTTT. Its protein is CASSQGQGNTGELFF.

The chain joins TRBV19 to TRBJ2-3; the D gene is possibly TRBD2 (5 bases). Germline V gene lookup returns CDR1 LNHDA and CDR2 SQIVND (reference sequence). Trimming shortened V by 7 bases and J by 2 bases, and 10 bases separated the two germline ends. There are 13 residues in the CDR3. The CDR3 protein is CASIGGPTDTQYF. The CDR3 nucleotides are TGTGCCAGTATCGGAGGCCCCACAGATACGCAGTATTTT.

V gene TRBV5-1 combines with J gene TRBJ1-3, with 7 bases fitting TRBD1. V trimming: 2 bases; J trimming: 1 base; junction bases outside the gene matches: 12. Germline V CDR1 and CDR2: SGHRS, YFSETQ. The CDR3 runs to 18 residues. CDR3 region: CASSFDTSRGRSGNTIYF. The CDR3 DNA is TGCGCCAGCAGCTTCGATACGTCCAGGGGGAGGTCTGGAAACACCATATATTTT.

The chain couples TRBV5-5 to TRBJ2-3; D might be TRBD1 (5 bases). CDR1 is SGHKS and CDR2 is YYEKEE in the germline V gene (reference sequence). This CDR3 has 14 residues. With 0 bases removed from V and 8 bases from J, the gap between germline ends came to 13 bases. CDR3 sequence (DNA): TGTGCCAGCAGCTTGGGACAGAGCACTGGTACGCAGTATTTT. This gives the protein CASSLGQSTGTQYF.

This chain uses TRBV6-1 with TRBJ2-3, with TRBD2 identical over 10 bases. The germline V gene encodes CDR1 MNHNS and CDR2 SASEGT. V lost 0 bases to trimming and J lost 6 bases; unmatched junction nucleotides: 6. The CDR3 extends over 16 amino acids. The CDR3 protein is CASSEAGLAGADTQYF. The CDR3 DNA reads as TGTGCCAGCAGTGAAGCTGGGCTAGCGGGAGCGGATACGCAGTATTTT.

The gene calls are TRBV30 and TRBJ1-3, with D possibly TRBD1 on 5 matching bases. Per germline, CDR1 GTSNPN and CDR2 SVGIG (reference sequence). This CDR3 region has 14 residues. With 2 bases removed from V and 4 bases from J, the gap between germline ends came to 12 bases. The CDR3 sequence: CAWSSGNTGNTIYF. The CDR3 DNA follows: TGTGCCTGGAGTTCAGGGAATACAGGAAACACCATATATTTT.

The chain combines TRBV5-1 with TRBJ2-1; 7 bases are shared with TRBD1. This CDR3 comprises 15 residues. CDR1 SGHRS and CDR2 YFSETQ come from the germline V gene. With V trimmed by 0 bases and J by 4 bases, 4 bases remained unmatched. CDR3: CASSLGQGSYNEQFF. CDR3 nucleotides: TGCGCCAGCAGCTTGGGACAGGGAAGTTACAATGAGCAGTTCTTC.

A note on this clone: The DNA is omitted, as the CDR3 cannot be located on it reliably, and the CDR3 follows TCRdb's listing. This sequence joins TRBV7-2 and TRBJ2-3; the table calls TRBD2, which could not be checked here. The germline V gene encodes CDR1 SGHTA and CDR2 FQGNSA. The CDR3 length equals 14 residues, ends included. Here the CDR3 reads CASRVAGGTDTRYF.

The CDR3 is CASSLAFLDTQYF. CDR3 bases: TGCGCCAGCAGCTTGGCCTTCCTAGATACGCAGTATTTT. This chain connects TRBV5-1 to TRBJ2-3, with unresolved D. There are 13 residues in the CDR3. Germline V gene sequence: CDR1 SGHRS, CDR2 YFSETQ. Trimming left V 0 bases short and J 5 bases short, with 7 bases between.

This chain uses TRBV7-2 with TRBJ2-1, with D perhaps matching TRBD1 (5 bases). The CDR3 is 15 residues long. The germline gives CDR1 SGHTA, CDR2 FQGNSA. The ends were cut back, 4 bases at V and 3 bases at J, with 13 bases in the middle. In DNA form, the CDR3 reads TGTGCCAGCAGCTCTCGACAGCGAGTCTACAATGAGCAGTTCTTC. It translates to CASSSRQRVYNEQFF.

CDR3 sequence reads: CASSFSRGASSYNEQFF. CDR3 nucleotides: TGTGCCAGCAGCTTCAGCCGGGGGGCAAGCTCCTACAATGAGCAGTTCTTC. The rearrangement joins TRBV11-3 to TRBJ2-1; D might be TRBD2 (7 bases). The CDR3 sequence is 17 residues long. Trimming removed 3 bases at V and 0 bases at J, with 15 bases between. Germline-derived CDR1 and CDR2 are SGHNT and YENEEA.

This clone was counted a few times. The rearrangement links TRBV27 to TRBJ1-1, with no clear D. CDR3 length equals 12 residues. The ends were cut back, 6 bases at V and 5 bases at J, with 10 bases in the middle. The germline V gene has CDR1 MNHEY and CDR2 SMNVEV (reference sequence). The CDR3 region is CASRSTWTEAFF. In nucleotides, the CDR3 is TGTGCCAGCAGGAGCACCTGGACTGAAGCTTTCTTT.

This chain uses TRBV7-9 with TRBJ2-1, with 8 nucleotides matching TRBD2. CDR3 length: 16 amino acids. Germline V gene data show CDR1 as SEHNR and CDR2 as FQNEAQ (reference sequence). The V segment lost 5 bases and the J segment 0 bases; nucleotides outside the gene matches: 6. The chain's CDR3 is CASSQKRESSYNEQFF. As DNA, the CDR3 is TGTGCCAGCAGCCAGAAGCGGGAGAGCTCCTACAATGAGCAGTTCTTC.